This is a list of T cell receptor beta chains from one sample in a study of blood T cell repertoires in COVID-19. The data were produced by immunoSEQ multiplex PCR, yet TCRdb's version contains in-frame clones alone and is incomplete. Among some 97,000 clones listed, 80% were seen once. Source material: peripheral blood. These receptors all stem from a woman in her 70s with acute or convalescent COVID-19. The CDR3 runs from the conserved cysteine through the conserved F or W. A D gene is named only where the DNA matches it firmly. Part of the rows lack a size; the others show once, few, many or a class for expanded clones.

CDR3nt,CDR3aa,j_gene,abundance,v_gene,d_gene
TGTGCCAGCAGGAAGGACAGGGATGGACGCAATGAGCAGTTCTTC,CASRKDRDGRNEQFF,TRBJ2-1,.,TRBV5-4,TRBD1
TGCAGCGTTGAGATTACGGGGGCTGAAGCTTTCTTT,CSVEITGAEAFF,TRBJ1-1,.,TRBV29-1,.
TGTGCCAGCAGCCTCATAGCATATAATTCACCCCTCCACTTT,CASSLIAYNSPLHF,TRBJ1-6,.,TRBV6-5,.
TGTGCCAGCAGCTTAGCGCATGGCCCCCTCAATGAGCAGTTCTTC,CASSLAHGPLNEQFF,TRBJ2-1,.,TRBV11-1,.
TGTGCCAGCAGCCAAGCCACCCGGGGTGAGCAGTTCTTC,CASSQATRGEQFF,TRBJ2-1,few,TRBV3-1/TRBV3-2,.
TGTGCCAGCAGAAGACAGGTGAACACTGAAGCTTTCTTT,CASRRQVNTEAFF,TRBJ1-1,.,TRBV5-6,.
TGTGCCAGCAGCCCAGGGGGGACAAAAAACTATGGCTACACCTTC,CASSPGGTKNYGYTF,TRBJ1-2,.,TRBV7-2,TRBD1
TGTGCCAGCAGCCCCGGGACAGGGAGTTTGGGGGTAACTGAAGCTTTCTTT,CASSPGTGSLGVTEAFF,TRBJ1-1,.,TRBV7-6,TRBD1
TGCGCCAGCAGCGCCGGACAGGGGCACGCTGAAGCTTTCTTT,CASSAGQGHAEAFF,TRBJ1-1,.,TRBV5-1,TRBD1
TGTGCCAGTAGTACCCGGGACAGGGGAAATGAGCAGTTCTTC,CASSTRDRGNEQFF,TRBJ2-1,.,TRBV19,TRBD1
TGTGCCAGTAGTATGGGGCAGTCCTATGGCTACACCTTC,CASSMGQSYGYTF,TRBJ1-2,.,TRBV19,.
TGTGCCAGCCTCTTTTCCGGGACTGACATTACAGATACGCAGTATTTT,CASLFSGTDITDTQYF,TRBJ2-3,.,TRBV5-5,.
TGCGCCAGCAGCTTGGACGGACAGGGGCAGGGATATGGCTACACCTTC,CASSLDGQGQGYGYTF,TRBJ1-2,.,TRBV5-1,TRBD1
TGTGCCAGTAGCCGCGGTGGGGAGACCCAGTACTTC,CASSRGGETQYF,TRBJ2-5,.,TRBV12-3/TRBV12-4,.
TGCAGCGTCCAGGGGAGCAATCAGCCCCAGCATTTT,CSVQGSNQPQHF,TRBJ1-5,.,TRBV29-1,.
TGTGCCAGCAGCTTGAGAGATGGTTCCTTTAATGAGCAGTTCTTC,CASSLRDGSFNEQFF,TRBJ2-1,once,TRBV5-5,.
TGTGCCAGCAGCTCGGACAGGGAGGGTATCGTGTTTTTT,CASSSDREGIVFF,TRBJ1-4,.,TRBV11-2,TRBD1
TGTGCCAGCAGTTTGGGTGGGACAGGGGGCAGAGAAAAACTGTTTTTT,CASSLGGTGGREKLFF,TRBJ1-4,.,TRBV28,TRBD1
TGTGCCAGCAGCTCCCAGCTAGCGGGGGGTCGTGATGAGCAGTTCTTC,CASSSQLAGGRDEQFF,TRBJ2-1,.,TRBV7-3,TRBD2
TGTGCCAGCAGCTTAAGGGACAGCCCGAACACTGAAGCTTTCTTT,CASSLRDSPNTEAFF,TRBJ1-1,.,TRBV7-3,TRBD1
TGCGCCAGCTCCCCCAAGGAGGGGAACTATAATGGCTACACCTTC,CASSPKEGNYNGYTF,TRBJ1-2,.,TRBV5-1,.
TGTGCCTGGACTGCAGGGCTGAACTATGGCTACACCTTC,CAWTAGLNYGYTF,TRBJ1-2,.,TRBV30,.
TGTGCCAGCAGCTTGGAACGGACAGGGGGCGTATTTTCTAATTCACCCCTCCACTTT,CASSLERTGGVFSNSPLHF,TRBJ1-6,.,TRBV5-6,TRBD1
TGTGCCAGCAGTCCCGATGGGGCTGCGAGAAACATTCAGTACTTC,CASSPDGAARNIQYF,TRBJ2-4,few,TRBV6-2/TRBV6-3,.
TGTGCCAGCAGTGAAGCGCGGACAGGTCAGACGTCCCGGCGCCTATATGGCTACACCTTC,CASSEARTGQTSRRLYGYTF,TRBJ1-2,.,TRBV6-1,TRBD1
TGTGCCAGTAAGTTCGGGAGCACTGAAGCTTTCTTT,CASKFGSTEAFF,TRBJ1-1,.,TRBV19,.
TGTGCCAGCGGACAGGGTATATACTATGGCTACACCTTC,CASGQGIYYGYTF,TRBJ1-2,.,TRBV13,TRBD1
TGTGCCAGCAGCCTCGATTGGGGGGACGAGCAGTACTTC,CASSLDWGDEQYF,TRBJ2-7,.,TRBV7-7,.
TGTGCTAGTGGTTTAGGTTGGGCCACCAACACCGGGGAGCTGTTTTTT,CASGLGWATNTGELFF,TRBJ2-2,few,TRBV12-5,.
TGTGCCAGCAGTTATAAAGACACATCCTCTGGAAACACCATATATTTT,CASSYKDTSSGNTIYF,TRBJ1-3,.,TRBV25-1,.
TGTGCCAGCAGTTACTCGTTCACAAATCAGCCCCAGCATTTT,CASSYSFTNQPQHF,TRBJ1-5,.,TRBV6-2/TRBV6-3,.
TGCGCCAGCAGCTTGGATGGGACAGGGTTAGAGACCCAGTACTTC,CASSLDGTGLETQYF,TRBJ2-5,.,TRBV5-1,TRBD1
TGTGCCAGCAGGGCGGGACAAGAGACCCAGTACTTC,CASRAGQETQYF,TRBJ2-5,.,TRBV6-5,.
TGTGCCAGCAGCCCCGGGACAGAATCCTACGAGCAGTACTTC,CASSPGTESYEQYF,TRBJ2-7,.,TRBV7-7,TRBD1
TGTGCCATCGGCGGCGCTACCTATGGCTACACCTTC,CAIGGATYGYTF,TRBJ1-2,few,TRBV10-3,.
TGTGCCAGTAGTATCCCCACGGAGACCAACTATGGCTACACCTTC,CASSIPTETNYGYTF,TRBJ1-2,.,TRBV19,.
TGTGCCAGCAGTGAAATGGGACAAACAAACTATGGCTACACCTTC,CASSEMGQTNYGYTF,TRBJ1-2,.,TRBV6-1,.
TGTGCCAGCAGCCCCAGACGGGACTACGAGCAGTACTTC,CASSPRRDYEQYF,TRBJ2-7,.,TRBV3-1/TRBV3-2,.
TGTGCCAGCAGCTTGGACACGTTGGTGAACTATGGCTACACCTTC,CASSLDTLVNYGYTF,TRBJ1-2,.,TRBV5-5,.
TGCGCCAGCAGCTCCGGGGGCCAAGAGACCCAGTACTTC,CASSSGGQETQYF,TRBJ2-5,.,TRBV5-1,.
TGTGCCAGTAGTATAGATGGGGAAGACAGGGCATTTCTCCACTTT,CASSIDGEDRAFLHF,TRBJ1-6,.,TRBV19,TRBD1
TGTGCCAGCAGCCGCGGCGGGATTGGAAACACCATATATTTT,CASSRGGIGNTIYF,TRBJ1-3,.,TRBV7-8,.
TGTGCCTGGGAGGGGCGGGACAGGGTGCGCGCTTTCTTT,CAWEGRDRVRAFF,TRBJ1-1,.,TRBV30,TRBD1
TGTGCCAGCAGTTACTCCCTTCAGGGTGGAACTGAAGCTTTCTTT,CASSYSLQGGTEAFF,TRBJ1-1,many,TRBV6-2/TRBV6-3,.
TGTGCCAGCAGCCCGGGACTAGCGGGGTCGGGCGAGCAGTTCTTC,CASSPGLAGSGEQFF,TRBJ2-1,.,TRBV7-3,TRBD2
TGTGCCAGCAGTTTGTTGGCGGACACTGAAGCTTTCTTT,CASSLLADTEAFF,TRBJ1-1,.,TRBV27,.
TGTGCCAGCAGTTTAGGACAGGGCGTTGGCTACACCTTC,CASSLGQGVGYTF,TRBJ1-2,.,TRBV12-3/TRBV12-4,TRBD1
TGTGCCAGCAGTGAAGGCGGAGCCTACGAGCAGTACTTC,CASSEGGAYEQYF,TRBJ2-7,.,TRBV6-1,.
TGTGCCAGCAGCCCCCTTCGAGGGCAGAATAATTCACCCCTCCACTTT,CASSPLRGQNNSPLHF,TRBJ1-6,.,TRBV7-2,.
TGTGCCATCAGTGACTTGGGACAGGGGGATAATCAGCCCCAGCATTTT,CAISDLGQGDNQPQHF,TRBJ1-5,.,TRBV10-3,TRBD1